The 12 T cell receptor beta chains below all came from one sample that was sequenced in a study of blood T cells in healthy people across ages. With a J-beta primer mix and a sample-barcoded 5' primer, a second PCR ran roughly 6 to 11 cycles. TCRdb processed the 5' RACE reads anew with MiXCR; each CDR3 protein has one entry. The table has over a million distinct CDR3 sequences, approximately 42% seen once; the top ten hold 7.9%. Source material: blood. The receptors here all came from a woman aged 18 to 35 in good health.

This clonotype has just a few counts. The rearrangement uses TRBV29-1 and TRBJ2-7; 7 bases match TRBD1. The CDR3 covers 12 residues. The germline V gene encodes CDR1 SQVTM and CDR2 ANQGSEA. V shed 6 bases, J shed 2 bases, and the junction held 4 bases outside the gene matches. The CDR3 reads CSVRTGAYEQYF. CDR3 nucleotides: TGCAGCGTGAGGACAGGCGCCTACGAGCAGTACTTC.

This clonotype appeared a few times. The rearrangement joins TRBV12-3 or TRBV12-4 to TRBJ2-7; tentatively, D is TRBD2 (6 bases). The CDR3 is 14 amino acids. With 6 bases removed from V and 3 bases from J, the gap between germline ends came to 15 bases. CDR3 sequence: CASRKAGAFYEQYF. The DNA of the CDR3 is TGTGCCAGCAGGAAAGCGGGTGCGTTCTACGAGCAGTACTTC.

Only a few counts were recorded for this clonotype. The chain is built from TRBV27 and TRBJ2-7; D unclear. Germline V lookup: CDR1 MNHEY, CDR2 SMNVEV (reference sequence). The CDR3 covers 14 residues. V lost 3 bases to trimming and J lost 2 bases, with 11 bases between them. CDR3 coding DNA: TGTGCCAGCAGTTTTAAGGGAATTCCCTACGAGCAGTACTTC. It translates to CASSFKGIPYEQYF.

This clonotype was counted only a few times. This chain links TRBV20-1 with TRBJ2-7; TRBD1 or TRBD2 may be the D gene (6 bases each). In germline, CDR1 is DFQATT, CDR2 SNEGSKA (reference sequence). Between the trimmed V and J ends, which lost 0 bases and 7 bases, there was a span of 22 bases. This CDR3 region has 16 residues. CDR3 in DNA: TGCAGTGCTAGAGACCCTGGGGGGCGGTCCTACAATGAGCAGTACTTC. Protein product: CSARDPGGRSYNEQYF.

This clonotype has more than one count but fewer than ten. The chain uses TRBV3-1 and TRBJ1-2, with 8 bases matching TRBD1. The CDR3 covers 15 residues. After removal of 3 bases from V and 8 bases from J, the junction contained 11 bases not matched to a gene. Germline V lookup: CDR1 LGHDT, CDR2 YNNKEL (reference sequence). The CDR3 DNA follows: TGTGCCAGCAGCCAGGCGCCGACAGGGGAGAGGGGCTACACCTTC. Its protein product is CASSQAPTGERGYTF.

The chain uses TRBV24-1 and TRBJ2-7, with 8 bases aligning to TRBD1. Germline V gene sequence: CDR1 KGHDR, CDR2 SFDVKD. The CDR3 runs 13 residues. V was pared by 7 bases and J by 2 bases, with 3 bases of the junction left unmatched. The DNA for the CDR3 is TGTGCCACCAGAAAGGGACAGGCCTACGAGCAGTACTTC. As protein: CATRKGQAYEQYF.

This rearrangement joins TRBV10-3 to TRBJ2-5; the match to TRBD2 covers 14 bases. Germline assignment: CDR1 ENHRY and CDR2 SYGVKD. V dropped 6 bases and J dropped 3; count of bases not matched to a gene: 6. The CDR3 has 16 amino acids. The DNA of the CDR3 is TGTGCCATCAGAGATCCGGGACTAGCGGGAGAAGAGACCCAGTACTTC. Amino acids: CAIRDPGLAGEETQYF.

V gene TRBV20-1 combines with J gene TRBJ2-5; D not certain. CDR3 length: 12 residues. V lost 5 bases, J lost 4 bases, and 11 bases lay in between. Germline assignment: CDR1 DFQATT and CDR2 SNEGSKA (reference sequence). The CDR3 spells CSAPQTSETQYF. The CDR3 DNA is TGCAGTGCTCCCCAAACTTCAGAGACCCAGTACTTC.

The chain carries TRBV5-1 and TRBJ2-7, with 7 bases identical to TRBD1. From germline, CDR1 is SGHRS and CDR2 YFSETQ. Trimming at V came to 3 bases and at J to 6 bases, leaving 15 bases not matched to a gene. This CDR3 is 16 amino acids long. The CDR3 coding sequence is TGCGCCAGCAGCTACCGCCCTGACAGGGTTGTTGGCGAGCAGTACTTC. This codes for CASSYRPDRVVGEQYF.

This chain joins TRBV20-1 and TRBJ2-2; 12 nucleotides agree with TRBD2. The germline V gene has CDR1 DFQATT and CDR2 SNEGSKA (reference sequence). The CDR3 consists of 20 residues. The J segment lost 0 bases and the V segment lost 1 base, leaving 12 bases of the junction unmatched. The CDR3 here is CSARGTSGTFVYANTGELFF. DNA of the CDR3: TGCAGTGCTAGAGGGACTAGCGGGACGTTCGTGTACGCGAACACCGGGGAGCTGTTTTTT.

This rearrangement joins TRBV5-1 to TRBJ2-5; the D is unclear. Trimming cost V 1 base and J 2 bases, with 18 bases left between them. The germline V gene has CDR1 SGHRS and CDR2 YFSETQ. The CDR3 runs to 17 residues. Here the CDR3 reads CASSLIGRAELQETQYF. CDR3 DNA: TGCGCCAGCAGCTTGATTGGTAGAGCCGAGTTACAAGAGACCCAGTACTTC.

This chain connects TRBV12-3 or TRBV12-4 to TRBJ2-5; the match to TRBD2 covers 7 bases. Unmatched junction bases numbered 16, after V lost 7 bases and J lost 5 bases. The CDR3 length is 16 residues. CDR3 in DNA: TGTGCCAGCATACCTCACCTTAGCGGGTCCTGGGAGACCCAGTACTTC. Translated: CASIPHLSGSWETQYF.